The 18 T cell receptor beta chains below were found in one sample sequenced in a study of T cells after yellow fever vaccination (dated by TCRdb to the late 2010s). The treatment or condition tag for this specimen amounts to: live attenuated yellow fever vaccine strain. Library construction relied on 5' RACE. Data came from an Illumina HiSeq 2500. TCRdb trimmed the raw reads at Q25, called clones with MiXCR and kept productive beta chains. Every CDR3 protein is listed once, alongside the most common genes and DNA of its rows. The sample table records 500,000 to 650,000 distinct CDR3 sequences; roughly 17% of these occur just once. The top ten hold roughly 17% of the sample. Here the sequenced sample was PBMCs, taken 4 to 5 days after the first yellow fever vaccination. Receptors were obtained from a man between 18 and 29 years old who received the YFV17D yellow fever vaccine.

The chain employs TRBV11-2 and TRBJ2-3, with TRBD1 as a possible D gene (6 bases). This CDR3 has 15 amino acids. V dropped 5 bases and J dropped 2 bases, with 14 bases sitting between them. Per germline, CDR1 SGHAT and CDR2 FQNNGV. DNA for the CDR3: TGTGCCAGCAGCGTGAAACAGGGAAACACAGATACGCAGTATTTT. This sequence encodes CASSVKQGNTDTQYF.

This clonotype was counted between two and nine times. The J gene is TRBJ1-1, the V gene TRBV5-1; perhaps TRBD1 as D (5 bases). Germline CDR1 is SGHRS and CDR2 is YFSETQ. V lost 4 bases to trimming and J lost 3 bases, with 19 bases between them. This CDR3 is 16 amino acids long. In DNA form, the CDR3 reads TGCGCCAGCAGCGCCAACTACGACAGCCCGTACACTGAAGCTTTCTTT. Protein: CASSANYDSPYTEAFF.

V usage is TRBV7-2 and J usage is TRBJ2-3, with D possibly matching TRBD1 (6 bases). CDR3 length: 13 amino acids. Trimming pared 3 bases from V and 5 bases from J, leaving 9 bases between. CDR1 and CDR2 (germline): SGHTA, FQGNSA. This chain's CDR3 is CASSFNREDTQYF. CDR3 DNA: TGTGCCAGCAGCTTTAACAGGGAAGATACGCAGTATTTT.

V usage is TRBV5-1 and J usage is TRBJ2-3; weak D call: TRBD2 (6 bases). V was trimmed by 1 base and J by 2 bases, leaving 14 bases between them. Per the germline V gene, CDR1 is SGHRS and CDR2 is YFSETQ. The CDR3 sequence is 16 residues long. The CDR3 is CASSLNSGVNTDTQYF. The CDR3 DNA reads as TGCGCCAGCAGCTTGAATTCGGGGGTAAACACAGATACGCAGTATTTT.

The gene calls are TRBV20-1 and TRBJ2-2; D possibly corresponds to TRBD2 (6 bases). The V gene's germline CDR1 is DFQATT and CDR2 SNEGSKA (reference sequence). The CDR3 extends over 15 amino acids. V was shortened by 1 base and J by 2 bases, with 11 bases between the two germline ends. The CDR3 loop is CSARVVSGNTGELFF. The DNA of the CDR3 is TGCAGTGCTAGAGTCGTTAGCGGAAACACCGGGGAGCTGTTTTTT.

This clonotype was detected many times. The chain has TRBV9 and TRBJ1-1, with D hard to call. With 4 bases removed from V and 8 bases from J, the gap between germline ends came to 15 bases. The V gene's germline CDR1 is SGDLS and CDR2 YYNGEE. The CDR3 has 13 amino acids. The CDR3 DNA reads as TGTGCCAGCAGCAGGCTGATCGCAACCGAAGCTTTCTTT. As protein: CASSRLIATEAFF.

This clonotype was detected a few times. The J gene is TRBJ2-7, the V gene TRBV7-3; D gene uncertain. The CDR3 runs 18 residues. The V gene lost 2 bases and the J gene lost 6 bases, with 26 bases spanning the gap. Germline V CDR1 and CDR2: SGHTA, FQGTGA. The CDR3 nucleotides are TGTGCCAGCAGCTTACCAAACCTTGGACCGGCTATGGGTCGCGAGCAGTACTTC. It codes for CASSLPNLGPAMGREQYF.

This clonotype has more than one count but fewer than ten. The chain employs TRBV7-2 and TRBJ2-1; D gene unclear. The germline V and J ends were trimmed by 3 bases and 9 bases, with 21 bases remaining between them. The CDR3 is 16 residues long. Germline-derived CDR1 and CDR2 are SGHTA and FQGNSA. The CDR3 loop reads CASSFRFGVRTGEQFF. The CDR3 DNA reads TGTGCCAGCAGCTTTCGTTTTGGGGTTAGGACGGGTGAGCAGTTCTTC.

V is TRBV4-1 and J is TRBJ2-3; D call uncertain. Trimming pared 1 base from V and 0 bases from J, leaving 26 bases between. Per the germline V gene, CDR1 is MGHRA and CDR2 is YSYEKL. The CDR3 has 21 residues. CDR3 nucleotide sequence: TGCGCCAGCAGCCAAGTCTCCGTTATAGGCGTGGCAGGCCTTAGCACAGATACGCAGTATTTT. Its translation: CASSQVSVIGVAGLSTDTQYF.

This clonotype was observed a few times. The chain uses TRBV5-5 and TRBJ2-3; 9 bases map to TRBD1. The V gene end was trimmed by 3 bases and the J gene end by 0 bases; junction bases not matched to a gene: 8. The CDR3 sequence is 17 residues long. Germline V CDR1 and CDR2: SGHKS, YYEKEE (reference sequence). The CDR3 DNA follows: TGTGCCAGCAGCTCCTACGGACAGGGGACAAGCACAGATACGCAGTATTTT. Protein: CASSSYGQGTSTDTQYF.

This chain uses TRBV23-1 with TRBJ2-5; TRBD1 matches at 7 bases. TRBV23-1 is an ORF, and what it does is uncertain. J lost 5 bases, V lost 0 bases, and 12 bases had no gene match. This CDR3 contains 17 residues. The CDR3 sequence: CASSQSEQGFFCETQYF. The CDR3 DNA is TGCGCCAGCAGTCAATCGGAACAGGGGTTTTTCTGTGAGACCCAGTACTTC.

The chain is built from TRBV20-1 and TRBJ2-3, with D unclear. The CDR3 consists of 10 residues. CDR1 and CDR2 from the germline V gene are DFQATT and SNEGSKA (reference sequence). V lost 0 bases and J 10 bases, leaving 5 bases between the germline ends. For the CDR3, the DNA is TGCAGTGCTAGAGATTGGGCGCAGTATTTT. This translates into CSARDWAQYF.

This clonotype was counted between two and nine times. The genes are TRBV7-9 and TRBJ1-2; a weak D match, TRBD1 (6 bases). V shed 0 bases and J shed 4 bases, with 18 bases lying between them. Germline V gives CDR1 SEHNR, CDR2 FQNEAQ (reference sequence). CDR3 length: 17 residues. The CDR3 nucleotides read TGTGCCAGCAGCTTAGCCGGGCAGGGGAGGTCTGGCTATGGCTACACCTTC. As protein: CASSLAGQGRSGYGYTF.

The V gene is TRBV6-1, the J gene TRBJ2-5; 12 bases fit TRBD2. V gave up 6 bases and J gave up 9 bases; unmatched junction bases: 5. Germline V gene sequence: CDR1 MNHNS, CDR2 SASEGT. The length of the CDR3 is 13 residues. The CDR3, as DNA: TGTGCCAGCAGCCCAGGACTAGCGGGGTCCCAGTACTTC. As protein: CASSPGLAGSQYF.

The V gene is TRBV2, the J gene TRBJ2-3; 9 nucleotides match TRBD2. This CDR3 contains 16 residues. Germline V gene data show CDR1 as SNHLY and CDR2 as FYNNEI. J was trimmed by 4 bases and V by 4 bases; bases with no gene match: 9. CDR3 nucleotide sequence: TGTGCCAGCAGTGTTAACGGCGGGGGGGTCGCAGATACGCAGTATTTT. Translation: CASSVNGGGVADTQYF. The whole variable domain, remainder taken from reference TRBV2 and TRBJ2-3, is EPEVTQTPSHQVTQMGQEVILRCVPISNHLYFYWYRQILGQKVEFLVSFYNNEISEKSEIFDDQFSVERPDGSNFTLKIRSTKLEDSAMYFCASSVNGGGVADTQYFGPGTRLTVL.

The rearrangement links TRBV3-1 to TRBJ1-1; perhaps TRBD1 as D (5 bases). Germline CDR1 LGHDT, CDR2 YNNKEL (reference sequence). V dropped 0 bases and J dropped 8 bases, with 10 bases sitting between them. The length of the CDR3 is 13 residues. In nucleotides, the CDR3 is TGTGCCAGCAGCCAAGAGTGGGGGAACGAAGCTTTCTTT. Residues: CASSQEWGNEAFF.

This clonotype was counted between two and nine times. V is TRBV29-1 and J is TRBJ2-7; a possible D gene is TRBD2 (6 bases). Germline V CDR1 and CDR2: SQVTM, ANQGSEA. The CDR3 loop spans 12 amino acids. Trimming stripped 7 bases from V and 3 bases from J, with 13 bases between. The CDR3 DNA reads TGCAGCGCCGGAGGCGGGAACTACGAGCAGTACTTC. Translation: CSAGGGNYEQYF.

Ten or more counts support this clonotype. Relative to the germline gene, one junction end is altered; a read error may explain this. The V and J genes are TRBV5-1 and TRBJ1-1, with D hard to call. The germline V gene encodes CDR1 SGHRS and CDR2 YFSETQ. The CDR3 sequence is 13 residues long. As DNA, the CDR3 is TGTGCCAGCAGCTTGGAGCTGAACACTGAAGCTTTCTTT. Translation gives CASSLELNTEAFF.